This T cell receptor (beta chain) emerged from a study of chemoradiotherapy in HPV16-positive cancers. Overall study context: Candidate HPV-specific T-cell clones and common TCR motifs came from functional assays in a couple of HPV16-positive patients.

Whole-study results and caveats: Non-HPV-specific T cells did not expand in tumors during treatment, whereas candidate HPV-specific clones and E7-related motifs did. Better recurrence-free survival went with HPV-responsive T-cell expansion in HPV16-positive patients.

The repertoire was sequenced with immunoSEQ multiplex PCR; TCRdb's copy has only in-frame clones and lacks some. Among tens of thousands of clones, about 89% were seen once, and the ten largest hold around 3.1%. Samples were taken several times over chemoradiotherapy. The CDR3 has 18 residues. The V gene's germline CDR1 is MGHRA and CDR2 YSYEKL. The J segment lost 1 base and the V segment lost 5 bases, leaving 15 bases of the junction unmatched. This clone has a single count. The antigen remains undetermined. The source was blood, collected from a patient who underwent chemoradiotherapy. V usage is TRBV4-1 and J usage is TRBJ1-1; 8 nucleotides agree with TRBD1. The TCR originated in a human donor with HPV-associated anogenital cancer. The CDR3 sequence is CASSSRQGNSSPNTEAFF. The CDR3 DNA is TGCGCCAGCAGCTCCAGACAGGGGAACTCGTCACCGAACACTGAAGCTTTCTTT.